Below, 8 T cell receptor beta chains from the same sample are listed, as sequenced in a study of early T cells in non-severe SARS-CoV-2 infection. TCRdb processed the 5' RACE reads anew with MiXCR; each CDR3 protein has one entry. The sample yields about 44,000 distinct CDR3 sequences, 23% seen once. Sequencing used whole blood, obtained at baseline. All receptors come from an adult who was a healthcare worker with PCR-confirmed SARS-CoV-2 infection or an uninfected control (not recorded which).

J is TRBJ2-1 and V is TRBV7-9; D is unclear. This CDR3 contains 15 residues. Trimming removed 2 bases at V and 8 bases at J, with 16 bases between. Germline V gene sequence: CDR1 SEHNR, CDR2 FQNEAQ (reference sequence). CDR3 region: CASSLTLAIRDEQFF. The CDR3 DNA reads TGTGCCAGCAGCTTAACGTTGGCTATCCGGGATGAGCAGTTCTTC. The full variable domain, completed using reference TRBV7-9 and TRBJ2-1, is DTGVSQNPRHKITKRGQNVTFRCDPISEHNRLYWYRQTLGQGPEFLTYFQNEAQLEKSRLLSDRFSAERPKGSFSTLEIQRTEQGDSAMYLCASSLTLAIRDEQFFGPGTRLTVL.

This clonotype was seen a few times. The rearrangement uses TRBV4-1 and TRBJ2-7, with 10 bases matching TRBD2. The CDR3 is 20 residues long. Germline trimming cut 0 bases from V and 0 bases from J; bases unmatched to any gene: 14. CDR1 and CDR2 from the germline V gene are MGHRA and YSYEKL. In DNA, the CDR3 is TGCGCCAGCAGCCAAGAAGTGGTGGGTAGCGGGGGGTCTGCCTCCTACGAGCAGTACTTC. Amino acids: CASSQEVVGSGGSASYEQYF.

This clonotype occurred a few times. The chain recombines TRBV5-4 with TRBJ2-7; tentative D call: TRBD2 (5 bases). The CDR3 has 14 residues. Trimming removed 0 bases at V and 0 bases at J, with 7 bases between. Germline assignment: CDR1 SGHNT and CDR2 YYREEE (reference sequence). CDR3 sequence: CASSLAGNSYEQYF. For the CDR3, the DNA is TGTGCCAGCAGCTTGGCGGGGAACTCCTACGAGCAGTACTTC. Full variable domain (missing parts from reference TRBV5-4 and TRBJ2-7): ETGVTQSPTHLIKTRGQQVTLRCSSQSGHNTVSWYQQALGQGPQFIFQYYREEENGRGNFPPRFSGLQFPNYSSELNVNALELDDSALYLCASSLAGNSYEQYFGPGTRLTVT.

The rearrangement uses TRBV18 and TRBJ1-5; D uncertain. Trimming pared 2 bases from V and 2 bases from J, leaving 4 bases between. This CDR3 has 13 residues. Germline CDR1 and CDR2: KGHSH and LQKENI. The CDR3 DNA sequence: TGTGCCAGCTCACCATCGGGCAATCAGCCCCAGCATTTT. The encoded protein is CASSPSGNQPQHF.

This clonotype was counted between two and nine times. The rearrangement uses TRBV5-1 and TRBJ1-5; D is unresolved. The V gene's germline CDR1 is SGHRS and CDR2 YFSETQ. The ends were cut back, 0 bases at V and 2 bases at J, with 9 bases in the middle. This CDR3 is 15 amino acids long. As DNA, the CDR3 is TGCGCCAGCAGCTTGGGAGGGCGCCGCAATCAGCCCCAGCATTTT. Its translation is CASSLGGRRNQPQHF.

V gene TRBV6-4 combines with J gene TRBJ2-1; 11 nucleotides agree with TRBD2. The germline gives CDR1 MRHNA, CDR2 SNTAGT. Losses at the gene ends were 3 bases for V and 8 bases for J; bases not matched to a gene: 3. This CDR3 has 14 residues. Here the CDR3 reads CASSDSGGADEQFF. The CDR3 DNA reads TGTGCCAGCAGTGATAGCGGGGGGGCCGATGAGCAGTTCTTC.

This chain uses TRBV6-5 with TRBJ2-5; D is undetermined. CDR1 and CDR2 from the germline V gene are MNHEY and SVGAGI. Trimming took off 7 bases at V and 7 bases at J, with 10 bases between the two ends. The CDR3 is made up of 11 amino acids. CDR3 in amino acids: CASTSLGTQYF. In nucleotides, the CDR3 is TGTGCCAGCACCTCTCTGGGGACCCAGTACTTC.

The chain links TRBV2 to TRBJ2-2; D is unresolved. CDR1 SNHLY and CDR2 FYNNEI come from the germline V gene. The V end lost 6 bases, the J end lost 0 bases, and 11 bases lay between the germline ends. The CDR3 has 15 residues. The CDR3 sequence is CASRETFANTGELFF. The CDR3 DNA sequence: TGTGCCAGCAGAGAGACATTTGCGAACACCGGGGAGCTGTTTTTT.